Following are 24 T cell receptor beta chains from one sample sequenced in a study of Ad26.COV2.S vaccination and SARS-CoV-2 variants. Libraries were prepared by immunoSEQ multiplex PCR; TCRdb keeps only in-frame clonotypes and omits some of them. Here the sample spans 290,000 or so clones, 87% being singletons. Treatment of the sample: approximately 18 received Ad26.COV2.S at low or high dose, single or two shots; roughly 5 received placebo; per-sample allocation not given. The samples date from day 63 after the first vaccine or placebo injection. The specimen comprised peripheral blood, sampled in a trial of Ad26.COV2.S vaccine versus placebo. The receptors were gathered from a person between 18 and 59 years old who received the Ad26.COV2.S COVID-19 vaccine or a placebo.

This chain connects TRBV6-5 to TRBJ1-2; 7 bases line up with TRBD1. The CDR3 contains 14 residues. In germline, CDR1 is MNHEY, CDR2 SVGAGI. The ends lost 6 bases at V and 3 bases at J; junction bases unmatched: 7. CDR3 sequence reads: CASRRGQIDYGYTF. The CDR3 coding sequence is TGTGCCAGCAGGAGGGGGCAAATCGACTATGGCTACACCTTC.

The J gene is TRBJ2-5, the V gene TRBV11-2, with D perhaps TRBD1 (6 bases). The CDR3 has 15 residues. CDR1 is SGHAT and CDR2 is FQNNGV in the germline V gene. The V gene lost 6 bases and the J gene lost 5 bases, with 19 bases spanning the gap. In DNA form, the CDR3 reads TGTGCCAGCAGTTCCTTGCAGGGGCCGGGGGAGACCCAGTACTTC. Protein: CASSSLQGPGETQYF.

The chain is built from TRBV29-1 and TRBJ2-7; 7 nucleotides align to TRBD2. Unmatched junction bases numbered 9, after V lost 2 bases and J lost 5 bases. The CDR3 is 14 residues long. Germline lookup yields CDR1 SQVTM and CDR2 ANQGSEA. The CDR3 DNA reads as TGCAGCGTTGAACCGGGGGAGGGCCCCCACGAGCAGTACTTC. Its protein is CSVEPGEGPHEQYF.

This clone was detected a few times. The chain employs TRBV10-2 and TRBJ2-1, with 7 positions matching TRBD2. The V segment lost 0 bases and the J segment 0 bases; nucleotides outside the gene matches: 2. CDR1 and CDR2 (germline): WSHSY, SAAADI. This CDR3 spans 16 amino acids. CDR3 in amino acids: CASSESIAGSYNEQFF. The CDR3 bases are TGCGCCAGCAGTGAGTCTATAGCGGGCTCCTACAATGAGCAGTTCTTC.

The rearrangement joins TRBV6-2 or TRBV6-3 to TRBJ2-2; D tentatively reads TRBD1 or TRBD2 (5 bases each). The V end was cut by 2 bases, the J end by 5 bases, with 15 bases between. From germline, CDR1 is MNHEY and CDR2 SVGEGT. This CDR3 has 16 amino acids. The CDR3 sequence is CASSYPRGGWTGELFF. The DNA for the CDR3 is TGTGCCAGCAGTTACCCGAGGGGCGGTTGGACCGGGGAGCTGTTTTTT.

The chain carries TRBV30 and TRBJ1-4; D might be TRBD1 (5 bases). The CDR3 spans 14 residues. Per the germline V gene, CDR1 is GTSNPN and CDR2 is SVGIG (reference sequence). V lost 1 base, J lost 8 bases, and 14 bases lay in between. The CDR3 bases are TGTGCCTGGAGTGGGGGACTCACGAGGGAAAAACTGTTTTTT. This codes for CAWSGGLTREKLFF.

This chain uses TRBV5-1 with TRBJ1-1; the D gene is possibly TRBD1 (5 bases). Germline V gene data show CDR1 as SGHRS and CDR2 as YFSETQ. There are 13 residues in the CDR3. With 4 bases removed from V and 6 bases from J, the gap between germline ends came to 13 bases. Here the CDR3 reads CASSDPGRPEAFF. The CDR3 nucleotides are TGCGCCAGCAGCGACCCAGGGCGTCCTGAAGCTTTCTTT.

The CDR3, as DNA: TGTGCCAGCAGCCCGGGACAGGGGAATTCACCCCTCCACTTT. Translating it yields CASSPGQGNSPLHF. This sequence joins TRBV7-8 and TRBJ1-6; 10 bases agree with TRBD1. This CDR3 has 14 amino acids. Per germline, CDR1 SGHVS and CDR2 FQNEAQ. After removal of 5 bases from V and 7 bases from J, the junction contained 2 bases not matched to a gene.

This rearrangement joins TRBV5-4 to TRBJ2-7; D remains unclear. V lost 3 bases and J 3 bases, leaving 10 bases between the germline ends. This CDR3 has 13 amino acids. Germline CDR1 SGHNT, CDR2 YYREEE (reference sequence). CDR3 sequence: CASSSGPDYEQYF. CDR3 coding DNA: TGTGCCAGCAGCTCCGGACCGGACTACGAGCAGTACTTC. Looking up the rest from reference TRBV5-4 and TRBJ2-7 gives the full variable domain: ETGVTQSPTHLIKTRGQQVTLRCSSQSGHNTVSWYQQALGQGPQFIFQYYREEENGRGNFPPRFSGLQFPNYSSELNVNALELDDSALYLCASSSGPDYEQYFGPGTRLTVT.

This chain joins TRBV19 and TRBJ2-1; TRBD1 agrees at 7 bases. The CDR3 contains 13 residues. Germline V gene data show CDR1 as LNHDA and CDR2 as SQIVND (reference sequence). Trimming cost V 8 bases and J 7 bases; bases outside gene matches: 8. CDR3 bases: TGTGCCAGTTCAGACAGGGTGGTAAATGAGCAGTTCTTC. It translates to CASSDRVVNEQFF.

V and J are TRBV18 and TRBJ1-2; no clear D. Germline lookup yields CDR1 KGHSH and CDR2 LQKENI. Deletions cut 3 bases from V and 1 base from J, with 15 bases between. This CDR3 region has 16 residues. The CDR3 sequence is CASSPSVGQSNYGYTF. The CDR3 coding sequence is TGTGCCAGCTCACCCTCTGTTGGGCAGAGTAACTATGGCTACACCTTC.

The genes are TRBV5-1 and TRBJ1-3; D ambiguous. The germline V and J ends were trimmed by 0 bases and 0 bases, with 19 bases remaining between them. Germline V gives CDR1 SGHRS, CDR2 YFSETQ. The CDR3 consists of 19 residues. The CDR3 DNA reads TGCGCCAGCAGCTTGGTTCCCTCCTCGATACCGAACTCTGGAAACACCATATATTTT. Its protein product is CASSLVPSSIPNSGNTIYF.

This chain connects TRBV5-6 to TRBJ2-7, with D possibly matching TRBD1 (6 bases). The CDR3 has 13 residues. V was shortened by 2 bases and J by 4 bases, with 10 bases between the two germline ends. Germline V gives CDR1 SGHDT, CDR2 YYEEEE. CDR3 sequence: CASSFPRGYEQYF. CDR3 DNA sequence: TGTGCCAGCAGCTTTCCCAGGGGATACGAGCAGTACTTC.

The J gene is TRBJ1-1, the V gene TRBV29-1; D might be TRBD1 (6 bases). CDR1 and CDR2 (germline): SQVTM, ANQGSEA. The CDR3 has 13 residues. Trimming removed 6 bases from V and 1 base from J, with 12 bases in between. The CDR3 coding sequence is TGCAGCGTGGCAGGGGCAGGGAACACTGAAGCTTTCTTT. It specifies CSVAGAGNTEAFF. The whole variable domain, remainder taken from reference TRBV29-1 and TRBJ1-1, is SAVISQKPSRDICQRGTSLTIQCQVDSQVTMMFWYRQQPGQSLTLIATANQGSEATYESGFVIDKFPISRPNLTFSTLTVSNMSPEDSSIYLCSVAGAGNTEAFFGQGTRLTVV.

This clone came up once. The V and J genes are TRBV30 and TRBJ1-1; unclear D gene. Germline lookup yields CDR1 GTSNPN and CDR2 SVGIG (reference sequence). V was pared by 4 bases and J by 3 bases, with 12 bases between. The CDR3 is 13 amino acids. The CDR3 protein is CAWTRRTDTEAFF. The CDR3 nucleotides are TGTGCCTGGACCCGGCGGACTGACACTGAAGCTTTCTTT.

The chain carries TRBV2 and TRBJ2-5, with TRBD2 as a possible D gene (6 bases). Germline lookup yields CDR1 SNHLY and CDR2 FYNNEI. V was cut by 5 bases and J by 2 bases, with 18 bases left in between. The CDR3 is made up of 16 amino acids. The CDR3 DNA reads TGTGCCAGCAGTATGGAGGGGCCAACACTTCAAGAGACCCAGTACTTC. It encodes CASSMEGPTLQETQYF.

The rearrangement joins TRBV19 to TRBJ1-5; D may be TRBD1 (5 bases). V gave up 5 bases and J gave up 6 bases, with 17 bases separating them. This CDR3 region has 15 residues. CDR1 and CDR2 (germline): LNHDA, SQIVND (reference sequence). The CDR3 here is CASSPHWGDRQPQHF. Written as DNA, the CDR3 is TGTGCCAGTAGTCCCCATTGGGGGGATCGTCAGCCCCAGCATTTT.

Here the CDR3 reads CAWTGQLNTEAFF. The CDR3 DNA reads as TGTGCCTGGACGGGGCAGCTGAACACTGAAGCTTTCTTT. The V gene is TRBV30, the J gene TRBJ1-1; tentative D call: TRBD1 (5 bases). V was trimmed by 4 bases and J by 0 bases, leaving 9 bases between them. Germline assignment: CDR1 GTSNPN and CDR2 SVGIG (reference sequence). The length of the CDR3 is 13 residues.

The chain employs TRBV30 and TRBJ2-5; D is possibly TRBD1 or TRBD2 (5 bases each). Germline assignment: CDR1 GTSNPN and CDR2 SVGIG (reference sequence). This CDR3 is built from 13 residues. V shed 0 bases and J shed 7 bases, with 12 bases lying between them. The CDR3 DNA reads TGTGCCTGGAGTGTCGGTGGGGCGGGGACCCAGTACTTC. This codes for CAWSVGGAGTQYF.

The chain combines TRBV5-1 with TRBJ2-7; D might be TRBD1 or TRBD2, each matching 5 bases. From germline, CDR1 is SGHRS and CDR2 YFSETQ. The germline V and J ends were trimmed by 0 bases and 6 bases, with 19 bases remaining between them. The CDR3 covers 16 residues. The CDR3 protein is CASSLAGGHPGVEQYF. The CDR3 coding sequence is TGCGCCAGCAGCTTGGCCGGAGGACACCCTGGAGTCGAGCAGTACTTC.

CDR3 residues: CASTAPGEIDYLLNTDTQYF. DNA of the CDR3: TGTGCCAGCACCGCGCCGGGGGAGATAGATTACCTTCTTAACACAGATACGCAGTATTTT. The rearrangement links TRBV7-9 to TRBJ2-3, with D tentatively TRBD2 (6 bases). This CDR3 is built from 20 residues. Germline V gene lookup returns CDR1 SEHNR and CDR2 FQNEAQ (reference sequence). The ends were cut back, 7 bases at V and 2 bases at J, with 31 bases in the middle.

The chain couples TRBV12-3 or TRBV12-4 to TRBJ1-4, with no clear D. This CDR3 is 12 amino acids long. The germline V and J ends were trimmed by 3 bases and 8 bases, with 7 bases remaining between them. For the CDR3, the DNA is TGTGCCAGCAGTTTTAGTGGCGAAAAACTGTTTTTT. This codes for CASSFSGEKLFF.

This clone was seen more than once but under ten times. This sequence joins TRBV10-1 and TRBJ2-7, with 10 positions matching TRBD2. V was pared by 2 bases and J by 2 bases, with 3 bases of the junction left unmatched. The CDR3 has 15 amino acids. The germline CDR1 and CDR2 sequences are WNHNN and SYGVQD (reference sequence). The CDR3 is CASSEEGLATYEQYF. The CDR3 DNA sequence: TGCGCCAGCAGTGAGGAGGGACTAGCGACCTACGAGCAGTACTTC.

The chain has TRBV18 and TRBJ2-2; a possible D gene is TRBD1 (5 bases). This CDR3 contains 15 residues. Germline-derived CDR1 and CDR2 are KGHSH and LQKENI. Deletions cut 1 base from V and 6 bases from J, with 12 bases between. In nucleotides, the CDR3 is TGTGCCAGCTCACCACAGGGGCAGGTGGCCGGGGAGCTGTTTTTT. Its protein product is CASSPQGQVAGELFF. Full variable domain (outside the CDR3, taken from reference TRBV18 and TRBJ2-2): NAGVMQNPRHLVRRRGQEARLRCSPMKGHSHVYWYRQLPEEGLKFMVYLQKENIIDESGMPKERFSAEFPKEGPSILRIQQVVRGDSAAYFCASSPQGQVAGELFFGEGSRLTVL.